Shown below are 21 T cell receptor beta chains from a single sample sequenced in a study of persistence of HIV-infected CD4 T cells. These TCRs are of unknown antigen specificity. This was the immunoSEQ version 4 assay in survey mode. Profiling relied on immunoSEQ multiplex PCR, and the TCRdb table lists in-frame clones only, not all of them. The repertoire holds roughly 64,000 clones, roughly 75% seen once, with 1.7% in the top ten. Cells were stimulated with overlapping HIV-1 Gag 15-mer peptides. CD40L/CD69 double-negative CD45RO-high memory CD4+ T cells were collected. Sequenced here: CD4+ T cells sorted from PBMCs after approximately 19-hour stimulation, sampled from a patient who received antiretroviral therapy. All receptors come from an adult man with HIV who was CMV-seropositive.

V and J are TRBV4-1 and TRBJ2-7; perhaps D is TRBD1 or TRBD2 (5 bases each). This CDR3 spans 15 amino acids. Trimming shortened V by 3 bases and J by 0 bases, and 12 bases separated the two germline ends. Germline CDR1 is MGHRA and CDR2 is YSYEKL. CDR3 residues: CASSQYGDGSYEQYF. The CDR3 region has the DNA TGCGCCAGCAGCCAGTATGGGGACGGCTCCTACGAGCAGTACTTC.

The CDR3 DNA sequence: TGTGCCAGCAGTTACACCGGGACACCTACCTACGAGCAGTACTTC. It codes for CASSYTGTPTYEQYF. V usage is TRBV2 and J usage is TRBJ2-7, with D perhaps matching TRBD1 (6 bases). Trimming pared 5 bases from V and 2 bases from J, leaving 16 bases between. CDR3 length equals 15 residues. From germline, CDR1 is SNHLY and CDR2 FYNNEI.

This clone was recorded a few times. This chain links TRBV10-3 with TRBJ1-1, with a weak D call TRBD1 (5 bases). With 4 bases removed from V and 5 bases from J, the gap between germline ends came to 11 bases. Germline CDR1 is ENHRY and CDR2 is SYGVKD. This CDR3 region has 13 residues. CDR3 DNA sequence: TGTGCCATCAGTGGGTCGGGGCGGACTGAAGCTTTCTTT. It translates to CAISGSGRTEAFF.

This clone showed up just once. V gene TRBV10-2 combines with J gene TRBJ1-5; TRBD1 agrees at 11 bases. V shed 9 bases, J shed 5 bases, and the junction held 3 bases outside the gene matches. Per the germline V gene, CDR1 is WSHSY and CDR2 is SAAADI. CDR3 size: 13 residues. CDR3 loop: CARSGQGDQPQHF. The CDR3 DNA reads TGCGCCAGGTCGGGACAGGGGGATCAGCCCCAGCATTTT.

The V gene is TRBV5-8, the J gene TRBJ1-5; D remains unclear. CDR1 is SGHTS, CDR2 YDEGEE, per germline. This CDR3 has 15 residues. The ends were cut back, 4 bases at V and 0 bases at J, with 11 bases in the middle. In DNA, the CDR3 is TGTGCCAGCAGCCCCGTAGCGAATAGCAATCAGCCCCAGCATTTT. This codes for CASSPVANSNQPQHF.

The V call is TRBV24-1, the J call TRBJ2-2; D gene uncertain. V lost 0 bases, J lost 1 base, and 11 bases lay in between. CDR1 and CDR2 (germline): KGHDR, SFDVKD. The length of the CDR3 is 17 residues. The DNA for the CDR3 is TGTGCCACCAGTGATTTGAGGCCACAACTGAACACCGGGGAGCTGTTTTTT. This translates into CATSDLRPQLNTGELFF.

The chain couples TRBV25-1 to TRBJ2-1; tentatively, D is TRBD2 (6 bases). CDR1 and CDR2 (germline): MGHDK, SYGVNS. The length of the CDR3 is 15 residues. The germline V and J ends were trimmed by 3 bases and 10 bases, with 19 bases remaining between them. The CDR3 bases are TGTGCCAGCAGTGACGCTACTAGCCCCGCAGGGGAGCAGTTCTTC. Protein sequence: CASSDATSPAGEQFF.

The genes are TRBV3-1 (or the pseudogene TRBV3-2) and TRBJ1-6; D gene unclear. The germline V gene has CDR1 LGHDT and CDR2 YNNKEL (reference sequence). The CDR3 has 13 amino acids. V shed 1 base and J shed 7 bases, with 5 bases lying between them. CDR3 DNA: TGTGCCAGCAGCCAAGTAAGGAATTCACCCCTCCACTTT. Amino acid sequence: CASSQVRNSPLHF.

About this clone: The junction departs from germline at one end; a sequencing error may be responsible. This chain uses TRBV20-1 with TRBJ2-7; 7 bases are shared with TRBD1. Germline V gene data show CDR1 as DFQATT and CDR2 as SNEGSKA (reference sequence). The CDR3 loop spans 11 amino acids. The CDR3 region has the DNA TGCAGTGCTAGAGATCTGGGACAGCCCTTCTTC. It specifies CSARDLGQPFF.

This chain links TRBV5-5 with TRBJ1-2; D is uncertain. Per germline, CDR1 SGHKS and CDR2 YYEKEE (reference sequence). The CDR3 contains 11 residues. Trimming removed 4 bases at V and 8 bases at J, with 9 bases between. CDR3 coding DNA: TGTGCCAGCAGCGTCAGAGGGGGCTACACCTTC. It is translated as CASSVRGGYTF.

This clone appeared once. The V gene is TRBV6-6, the J gene TRBJ2-3; TRBD2 matches 9 bases. This CDR3 has 16 amino acids. The germline V gene has CDR1 MNHNY and CDR2 SVGAGI (reference sequence). Losses at the gene ends were 4 bases for V and 3 bases for J; bases not matched to a gene: 8. For the CDR3, the DNA is TGTGCCAGCAGTTCGGTAGGACTAGCGAGAACAGATACGCAGTATTTT. It encodes CASSSVGLARTDTQYF.

The chain is built from TRBV18 and TRBJ1-4; 8 bases are shared with TRBD1. Germline CDR1 KGHSH, CDR2 LQKENI. CDR3 size: 15 residues. With V trimmed by 5 bases and J by 7 bases, 9 bases remained unmatched. DNA for the CDR3: TGTGCCAGCTCATCCGGACAGGGTCCGGGTGAAAAACTGTTTTTT. It codes for CASSSGQGPGEKLFF.

V and J are TRBV10-3 and TRBJ1-5, with 7 bases fitting TRBD1. CDR1 ENHRY and CDR2 SYGVKD come from the germline V gene. This CDR3 contains 15 residues. The trim removed 3 bases at V and 1 base at J, leaving 3 bases unmatched. The CDR3, as DNA: TGTGCCATCAGTGATAGACAGGGAAGCAATCAGCCCCAGCATTTT. This translates into CAISDRQGSNQPQHF.

This clone came up once. The chain combines TRBV15 with TRBJ1-1; TRBD1 agrees at 9 bases. The CDR3 spans 15 residues. Trimming took 3 bases from V and 3 from J; bases not matched to a gene: 5. Germline CDR1 and CDR2: LNHNV and YYDKDF (reference sequence). The CDR3 DNA follows: TGTGCCACCAGCAGTTGGGACAGGGACGACACTGAAGCTTTCTTT. It is translated as CATSSWDRDDTEAFF.

The CDR3 DNA sequence: TGTGCCAGCAGCCCCCGACAGGCCCAGAACACTGAAGCTTTCTTT. Amino acid sequence: CASSPRQAQNTEAFF. The J gene is TRBJ1-1, the V gene TRBV7-9; TRBD1 is a possible D gene (6 bases). Germline V lookup: CDR1 SEHNR, CDR2 FQNEAQ (reference sequence). V was shortened by 5 bases and J by 1 base, with 14 bases between the two germline ends. The CDR3 runs to 15 residues.

This sequence joins TRBV6-5 and TRBJ1-4, with TRBD1 as a possible D gene (5 bases). The CDR3 extends over 15 amino acids. Between the trimmed V and J ends, which lost 6 bases and 8 bases, there was a span of 19 bases. Germline V lookup: CDR1 MNHEY, CDR2 SVGAGI. CDR3 sequence: CASRYTAGENEKLFF. The CDR3 region has the DNA TGTGCCAGCAGATATACAGCGGGGGAGAACGAAAAACTGTTTTTT.

This rearrangement joins TRBV3-1 (or the pseudogene TRBV3-2) to TRBJ1-3; no definite D call. The germline CDR1 and CDR2 sequences are LGHDT and YNNKEL (reference sequence). Trimming took off 5 bases at V and 0 bases at J, with 2 bases between the two ends. There are 12 residues in the CDR3. CDR3 amino acids: CASSFSGNTIYF. The CDR3 DNA reads TGTGCCAGCAGCTTCTCTGGAAACACCATATATTTT.

This clone is medium-sized in the sample. The rearrangement joins TRBV19 to TRBJ1-5, with D tentatively TRBD1 (6 bases). The CDR3 consists of 16 residues. Between the trimmed V and J ends, which lost 5 bases and 3 bases, there was a span of 17 bases. Germline V lookup: CDR1 LNHDA, CDR2 SQIVND (reference sequence). This CDR3 reads CASSFTGIGSNQPQHF. As DNA, the CDR3 is TGTGCCAGTAGTTTTACAGGGATAGGATCCAATCAGCCCCAGCATTTT.

This chain uses TRBV19 with TRBJ1-1, with D unclear. Trimming shortened V by 5 bases and J by 1 base, and 14 bases separated the two germline ends. The length of the CDR3 is 15 residues. In germline, CDR1 is LNHDA, CDR2 SQIVND (reference sequence). CDR3 coding DNA: TGTGCCAGTAGTTTAACGTGGAGAGGGAACACTGAAGCTTTCTTT. Translation: CASSLTWRGNTEAFF.

The rearrangement links TRBV23-1 to TRBJ1-4; D ambiguous. TRBV23-1 belongs to the ORF category, with a function that is uncertain. The CDR3 totals 14 residues. Trimming pared 3 bases from V and 12 bases from J, leaving 17 bases between. The CDR3 loop reads CASSQSDTPRELFF. In nucleotides, the CDR3 is TGCGCCAGCAGTCAGTCAGACACCCCGAGGGAACTGTTTTTT.

This rearrangement joins TRBV18 to TRBJ2-1, with 7 positions matching TRBD1. The CDR3 contains 15 residues. V was pared by 4 bases and J by 15 bases, with 18 bases of the junction left unmatched. Germline loops: CDR1 KGHSH, CDR2 LQKENI. Written as DNA, the CDR3 is TGTGCCAGCTCACGAAACAAGGGACAGCCCTCACAACCGTTCTTC. Encoded protein: CASSRNKGQPSQPFF.